Listed below are T cell receptor beta chains from one sample, sequenced in a study of T-cell reconstitution after alpha-beta-depleted transplantation in children. TCRdb itself ran the PCR reads through MiXCR, one entry per CDR3 protein. Among 400,000 to 500,000 distinct CDR3 sequences listed, approximately 11% were seen once. Material: PBMCs from the stem cell graft donor, obtained from the stem cell graft. The receptor set was obtained from a human donor who donated a stem cell graft to a child with acute myeloid leukemia. CDR3s include the opening cysteine and the closing phenylalanine or tryptophan. A D gene is named only where the DNA matches it firmly. Size is stated for part of the rows, as once, few or many counts, or as a class when the clone is expanded.

CDR3 length | J gene | D gene | clone size | V gene | CDR3 protein | CDR3 DNA
14 | TRBJ2-1 | . | few | TRBV10-3 | CATTPGLYYNEQFF | TGTGCCACAACTCCGGGACTCTACTACAATGAGCAGTTCTTC
15 | TRBJ2-1 | . | . | TRBV12-3/TRBV12-4 | CASSHAHRAHNEQFF | TGTGCCAGCAGCCACGCGCACCGGGCGCACAATGAGCAGTTCTTC
13 | TRBJ2-5 | . | few | TRBV7-2 | CASRRAHGETQYF | TGTGCCAGCAGACGGGCCCACGGCGAGACCCAGTACTTC
14 | TRBJ2-7 | . | . | TRBV30 | CASSLRDLPYEQYF | TGTGCCAGCAGCCTGCGGGACCTACCCTACGAGCAGTACTTC
15 | TRBJ1-2 | . | few | TRBV10-3 | CAIGEEQGRGYGYTF | TGTGCCATCGGGGAAGAACAGGGAAGGGGGTATGGCTACACCTTC
16 | TRBJ2-2 | TRBD2 | many | TRBV5-1 | CASSLALAGNTGELFF | TGCGCCAGCAGCTTGGCACTAGCGGGAAACACCGGGGAGCTGTTTTTT
15 | TRBJ2-5 | TRBD2 | few | TRBV7-2 | CASSSTSGALRTQYF | TGTGCCAGCAGCTCTACCAGCGGGGCCCTACGGACCCAGTACTTC
14 | TRBJ1-6 | . | few | TRBV5-8 | CASSFRSFNSPLHF | TGTGCCAGCAGCTTCCGCTCGTTTAATTCACCCCTCCACTTT
14 | TRBJ1-1 | . | . | TRBV27 | CASSLDPNRGEAFF | TGTGCCAGCAGTTTAGACCCAAATCGTGGTGAAGCTTTCTTT
18 | TRBJ1-4 | . | . | TRBV12-3/TRBV12-4 | CASSQETGSSAANEKLFF | TGTGCCAGCAGTCAAGAGACAGGATCCTCAGCGGCTAATGAAAAACTGTTTTTT
15 | TRBJ2-3 | TRBD2 | . | TRBV7-2 | CASSRLAPSTDTQYF | TGTGCCAGCAGCCGACTAGCGCCGAGCACAGATACGCAGTATTTT
15 | TRBJ2-7 | . | few | TRBV20-1 | CSARDWREASYEQYF | TGCAGTGCTAGAGATTGGAGGGAGGCCAGCTACGAGCAGTACTTC
13 | TRBJ1-1 | . | many | TRBV29-1 | CSVEVRGGTEAFF | TGCAGCGTTGAGGTCAGAGGGGGCACTGAAGCTTTCTTT
15 | TRBJ1-1 | TRBD1 | . | TRBV4-3 | CASSQRTGVNTEAFF | TGCGCCAGCAGCCAGCGGACAGGGGTGAACACTGAAGCTTTCTTT
14 | TRBJ1-1 | TRBD1 | few | TRBV6-2/TRBV6-3 | CASSYGTGRREAFF | TGTGCCAGCAGTTACGGGACAGGGAGACGTGAAGCTTTCTTT
12 | TRBJ1-1 | TRBD1 | many | TRBV10-2 | CASQGVSTEAFF | TGCGCCAGTCAGGGGGTGAGCACTGAAGCTTTCTTT
13 | TRBJ2-7 | . | many | TRBV5-1 | CASSGGSSYEQYF | TGCGCCAGCAGCGGGGGAAGCTCCTACGAGCAGTACTTC
12 | TRBJ2-1 | . | . | TRBV20-1 | CSATEGIVEQFF | TGCAGTGCTACAGAAGGGATCGTTGAGCAGTTCTTC
12 | TRBJ2-5 | . | few | TRBV7-2 | CASSSQWGTQYF | TGTGCCAGCAGCTCCCAGTGGGGAACCCAGTACTTC
16 | TRBJ2-4 | TRBD2 | many | TRBV12-3/TRBV12-4 | CASSPRLAGVENIQYF | TGTGCCAGCAGTCCACGACTAGCGGGAGTTGAAAACATTCAGTACTTC
13 | TRBJ1-1 | . | . | TRBV7-3 | CASSRQVNTEAFF | TGTGCCAGCAGCCGCCAGGTGAACACTGAAGCTTTCTTT
12 | TRBJ1-2 | . | . | TRBV29-1 | CSVEQRDLGYTF | TGCAGCGTTGAGCAGCGGGATCTTGGCTACACCTTC
15 | TRBJ2-3 | . | . | TRBV18 | CASSPTTQDTDTQYF | TGTGCCAGCTCACCGACCACCCAGGACACAGATACGCAGTATTTT
19 | TRBJ2-4 | TRBD2 | . | TRBV11-2 | CASSPRNTLGRAPKNIQYF | TGTGCCAGCAGCCCTAGAAACACCCTAGGGAGGGCTCCTAAAAACATTCAGTACTTC
18 | TRBJ2-1 | TRBD2 | few | TRBV4-3 | CASSQGGRAGGSYNEQFF | TGCGCCAGCAGCCAAGGAGGGAGGGCCGGAGGCTCCTACAATGAGCAGTTCTTC
15 | TRBJ1-1 | TRBD1 | few | TRBV11-2 | CASSLPGQGNTEAFF | TGTGCCAGCAGCTTACCCGGACAGGGGAACACTGAAGCTTTCTTT
13 | TRBJ1-1 | TRBD1 | . | TRBV5-1 | CASRQGKDTEAFF | TGCGCCAGCAGACAGGGGAAAGACACTGAAGCTTTCTTT
15 | TRBJ2-2 | . | . | TRBV5-6 | CASGRDLLNTGDLFF | TGTGCCAGCGGCCGGGACCTCCTGAACACCGGGGACCTGTTTTTT
14 | TRBJ2-7 | . | few | TRBV5-1 | CASSLTSPTREQYF | TGCGCCAGCAGCTTGACCAGTCCCACCCGCGAGCAGTACTTC
13 | TRBJ1-2 | . | few | TRBV28 | CASSLQGRGGYTF | TGTGCCAGCAGTTTACAGGGAAGAGGTGGCTACACCTTC
15 | TRBJ1-2 | . | few | TRBV5-1 | CASSLGEARAYGYTF | TGCGCCAGCAGCTTGGGGGAAGCCCGGGCATATGGCTACACCTTC
14 | TRBJ2-7 | TRBD2 | many | TRBV11-2 | CASTRAGAVYEQYF | TGTGCCAGCACCCGAGCGGGAGCTGTGTACGAGCAGTACTTC
16 | TRBJ2-2 | TRBD1 | many | TRBV5-1 | CASSSPGQGAPGELFF | TGCGCCAGCAGCTCCCCGGGACAGGGGGCCCCCGGGGAGCTGTTTTTT
14 | TRBJ2-5 | . | many | TRBV5-1 | CASSFGEEGETQYF | TGCGCCAGCAGCTTTGGGGAGGAGGGAGAGACCCAGTACTTC
14 | TRBJ2-2 | . | few | TRBV20-1 | CSARFGGNTGELFF | TGCAGTGCTAGGTTTGGCGGGAACACCGGGGAGCTGTTTTTT
17 | TRBJ2-5 | TRBD2 | many | TRBV6-5 | CASSPGATSGYQETQYF | TGTGCCAGCAGCCCGGGAGCGACTAGCGGTTACCAAGAGACCCAGTACTTC
13 | TRBJ2-1 | . | many | TRBV12-3/TRBV12-4 | CASSLSSYNEQFF | TGTGCCAGCAGCCTGAGCTCCTACAATGAGCAGTTCTTC
17 | TRBJ2-7 | TRBD2 | . | TRBV15 | CATSRELAGSSSYEQYF | TGTGCCACCAGCAGAGAACTAGCGGGGAGCAGCTCCTACGAGCAGTACTTC
17 | TRBJ2-3 | TRBD2 | many | TRBV4-2 | CASSQEDPAGSTDTQYF | TGTGCCAGCAGCCAAGAGGATCCAGCGGGGAGCACAGATACGCAGTATTTT
15 | TRBJ1-2 | TRBD1 | . | TRBV12-3/TRBV12-4 | CASSPSRGQGWGHTF | TGTGCCAGCAGTCCCTCGAGGGGACAGGGCTGGGGCCACACCTTC
11 | TRBJ1-1 | . | few | TRBV5-1 | CASSLSGRAFF | TGCGCCAGCAGCTTATCGGGGCGAGCTTTCTTT
18 | TRBJ2-1 | . | few | TRBV2 | CASSEWPLATGSYNEQFF | TGTGCCAGCAGTGAATGGCCCCTAGCGACCGGCTCCTACAATGAGCAGTTCTTC
17 | TRBJ2-1 | TRBD2 | many | TRBV20-1 | CSAVGTSGGAFHNEQFF | TGCAGTGCTGTTGGGACTAGCGGGGGGGCCTTCCACAATGAGCAGTTCTTC
13 | TRBJ2-2 | . | . | TRBV10-1 | CASSASGTGELFF | TGCGCCAGCAGTGCTAGTGGAACCGGGGAGCTGTTTTTT
15 | TRBJ2-2 | TRBD1 | few | TRBV25-1 | CASSESKGAPGELFF | TGTGCCAGCAGTGAATCAAAGGGGGCCCCCGGGGAGCTGTTTTTT
16 | TRBJ2-2 | TRBD2 | . | TRBV5-5 | CASSASGGEYTGELFF | TGTGCCAGCAGCGCTAGCGGGGGGGAATACACCGGGGAGCTGTTTTTT
12 | TRBJ1-1 | . | many | TRBV5-1 | CASSISDSEAFF | TGCGCCAGCAGCATCAGTGATTCCGAAGCTTTCTTT
14 | TRBJ1-2 | . | few | TRBV6-1 | CASSEPTGLDGYTF | TGTGCCAGCAGTGAACCGACAGGACTCGATGGCTACACCTTC
13 | TRBJ1-2 | . | few | TRBV5-5 | CASSLALAAGYTF | TGTGCCAGCAGCTTGGCCTTAGCCGCCGGCTACACCTTC
15 | TRBJ2-7 | TRBD2 | . | TRBV6-1 | CASSESRGGSYEQYF | TGTGCCAGCAGTGAATCCCGGGGGGGCTCCTACGAGCAGTACTTC
13 | TRBJ1-2 | . | few | TRBV5-6 | CASSRIRVDGYTF | TGTGCCAGCAGCCGTATCAGGGTAGACGGCTACACCTTC
16 | TRBJ2-3 | TRBD2 | . | TRBV5-6 | CASLDGLAGSTDTQYF | TGTGCCAGCCTCGACGGACTAGCGGGGAGCACAGATACGCAGTATTTT
15 | TRBJ2-4 | TRBD2 | few | TRBV25-1 | CASSESAAGGNIQYF | TGTGCCAGCAGTGAATCGGCAGCGGGAGGGAACATTCAGTACTTC
14 | TRBJ1-5 | . | . | TRBV6-1 | CASSEARSNQPQHF | TGTGCCAGCAGTGAAGCGAGGAGTAATCAGCCCCAGCATTTT
13 | TRBJ2-2 | . | few | TRBV5-5 | CASSLVGGRELFF | TGTGCCAGCAGCTTAGTTGGGGGCCGGGAGCTGTTTTTT
13 | TRBJ2-1 | . | . | TRBV5-1 | CASGYRESDEQFF | TGCGCCAGCGGTTATAGGGAATCGGATGAGCAGTTCTTC
14 | TRBJ2-1 | TRBD2 | few | TRBV5-1 | CASRPGTSSNEQFF | TGCGCCAGCAGGCCCGGGACTAGCAGCAATGAGCAGTTCTTC